Below are 32 T cell receptor beta chains sequenced from a single sample in a study of blood T cell repertoires in COVID-19. Sequencing used immunoSEQ multiplex PCR; TCRdb keeps in-frame clones, though not all of them. This sample yields roughly 35,000 clones, of which approximately 80% are seen a single time; 31% belongs to the top ten. The specimen sequenced was peripheral blood. These receptors all stem from a man older than 75 with acute or convalescent COVID-19.

The rearrangement uses TRBV5-1 and TRBJ2-7; TRBD1 matches at 7 bases. This CDR3 region has 13 residues. Germline assignment: CDR1 SGHRS and CDR2 YFSETQ. V shed 4 bases and J 3 bases; nucleotides not matched to a gene: 4. The CDR3 DNA reads TGCGCCAGCAGCCTCGGGACAGTCTACGAGCAGTACTTC. It encodes CASSLGTVYEQYF.

The table lists this clone with a few counts. The CDR3 loop reads CASREQESSYNSPLHF. The CDR3 DNA follows: TGCGCCAGCAGGGAACAGGAAAGCTCCTATAATTCACCCCTCCACTTT. This sequence joins TRBV4-1 and TRBJ1-6, with D perhaps TRBD1 (5 bases). Trimming stripped 6 bases from V and 0 bases from J, with 12 bases between. CDR3 length equals 16 residues. Germline CDR1 is MGHRA and CDR2 is YSYEKL.

This sequence joins TRBV4-3 and TRBJ2-3; D not resolved. The ends were cut back, 1 base at V and 1 base at J, with 12 bases in the middle. The CDR3 loop spans 16 amino acids. Germline-derived CDR1 and CDR2 are LGHNA and YSLEER. The CDR3 loop is CASSQGTLSGTDTQYF. CDR3 in DNA: TGCGCCAGCAGCCAAGGAACCCTATCGGGCACAGATACGCAGTATTTT.

To note about this clone: One end of the junction fails to match germline, which may point to a read error. The chain carries TRBV7-3 and TRBJ2-1; D is ambiguous. Germline lookup yields CDR1 SGHTA and CDR2 FQGTGA. CDR3 size: 13 residues. CDR3 sequence (DNA): TGTGCCAGCAGCTTACAGTCCTCCAATGAGCAGTTCTTC. Residues: CASSLQSSNEQFF. Full variable domain (rest looked up from reference TRBV7-3 and TRBJ2-1): GAGVSQTPSNKVTEKGKYVELRCDPISGHTALYWYRQSLGQGPEFLIYFQGTGAADDSGLPNDRFFAVRPEGSVSTLKIQRTERGDSAVYLCASSLQSSNEQFFGPGTRLTVL.

The chain joins TRBV25-1 to TRBJ1-1; D unclear. The CDR3 is made up of 14 amino acids. Between the trimmed V and J ends, which lost 11 bases and 0 bases, there was a span of 16 bases. In germline, CDR1 is MGHDK, CDR2 SYGVNS. The CDR3 bases are TGTGCCGCTAAGGGAGAAGGAATGAACACTGAAGCTTTCTTT. It encodes CAAKGEGMNTEAFF.

This chain uses TRBV20-1 with TRBJ1-3; 7 positions match TRBD1. Trimming took 3 bases from V and 4 from J; bases not matched to a gene: 9. CDR1 DFQATT and CDR2 SNEGSKA come from the germline V gene (reference sequence). This CDR3 has 15 residues. The CDR3 region has the DNA TGCAGTGCTAGTAAAACAGGGGTGGGAGGAAACACCATATATTTT. Residues: CSASKTGVGGNTIYF.

In this sample, this clone turned up once. The V gene is TRBV11-1, the J gene TRBJ1-2, with D perhaps TRBD1 (5 bases). Germline values: CDR1 SGHAT, CDR2 FQDESV (reference sequence). The V and J ends lost 1 base and 5 bases respectively, with 8 bases between them. The length of the CDR3 is 13 residues. In DNA form, the CDR3 reads TGTGCCAGCAGCTTAGGACAGCTGTATGGCTACACCTTC. Residues: CASSLGQLYGYTF.

The gene calls are TRBV19 and TRBJ1-1, with 8 bases that match TRBD1. CDR1 LNHDA and CDR2 SQIVND come from the germline V gene (reference sequence). V shed 5 bases and J 0 bases; nucleotides not matched to a gene: 5. The CDR3 has 15 residues. The CDR3 DNA is TGTGCCAGTAGTCCCCAGACAGGGGTGAACACTGAAGCTTTCTTT. It translates to CASSPQTGVNTEAFF.

V usage is TRBV4-2 and J usage is TRBJ2-1; D remains unclear. Germline CDR1 LGHNA, CDR2 YNFKEQ. The CDR3 length is 15 residues. The V end lost 0 bases, the J end lost 3 bases, and 9 bases lay between the germline ends. CDR3 region: CASSQDRALYNEQFF. The CDR3 coding sequence is TGTGCCAGCAGCCAAGACAGAGCGCTCTACAATGAGCAGTTCTTC.

This chain links TRBV6-5 with TRBJ1-5; tentatively, D is TRBD1 (5 bases). CDR1 and CDR2 (germline): MNHEY, SVGAGI. V lost 4 bases and J lost 3, with 7 bases in between. This CDR3 contains 13 residues. The CDR3 bases are TGTGCCAGCAGTTCACAGGACAATCAGCCCCAGCATTTT. As protein: CASSSQDNQPQHF.

This chain's CDR3 is CASSPQREETQYF. The CDR3 coding sequence is TGTGCCAGCAGCCCGCAGCGGGAAGAGACCCAGTACTTC. This chain joins TRBV3-1 (or the pseudogene TRBV3-2) and TRBJ2-5; the D gene is possibly TRBD2 (6 bases). CDR1 and CDR2 (germline): LGHDT, YNNKEL (reference sequence). CDR3 size: 13 residues. V dropped 4 bases and J dropped 3 bases, with 9 bases sitting between them.

The chain links TRBV11-2 to TRBJ2-7; 10 bases agree with TRBD2. Germline V CDR1 and CDR2: SGHAT, FQNNGV. This CDR3 comprises 15 residues. Trimming cost V 2 bases and J 5 bases; bases outside gene matches: 6. Here the CDR3 DNA reads TGTGCCAGCAGCTTACTAGCGGGAGCAATTGACGAGCAGTACTTC. Translated: CASSLLAGAIDEQYF.

This rearrangement joins TRBV3-1 (or the pseudogene TRBV3-2) to TRBJ1-4; D is undetermined. V lost 4 bases to trimming and J lost 4 bases, with 7 bases between them. Germline V CDR1 and CDR2: LGHDT, YNNKEL (reference sequence). There are 13 residues in the CDR3. CDR3 in amino acids: CASSPSGNEKLFF. As DNA, the CDR3 is TGTGCCAGCAGCCCTAGTGGTAATGAAAAACTGTTTTTT.

The chain has TRBV7-9 and TRBJ2-5; D not resolved. The germline CDR1 and CDR2 sequences are SEHNR and FQNEAQ (reference sequence). Trimming shortened V by 4 bases and J by 5 bases, and 8 bases separated the two germline ends. The CDR3 sequence is 12 residues long. The CDR3, as DNA: TGTGCCAGCAGCTACGCCCGGGAGACCCAGTACTTC. Amino acid sequence: CASSYARETQYF.

The CDR3 here is CASSLESNNQPQHF. The CDR3 DNA is TGCGCCAGCAGCTTGGAGAGCAATAATCAGCCCCAGCATTTT. V gene TRBV5-1 combines with J gene TRBJ1-5; no clear D. There are 14 residues in the CDR3. Deletions cut 0 bases from V and 4 bases from J, with 8 bases between. Per germline, CDR1 SGHRS and CDR2 YFSETQ.

This clone has just a few counts. The chain employs TRBV7-7 and TRBJ2-2; D may be TRBD1 (6 bases). Germline-derived CDR1 and CDR2 are SSHAT and FNYEAQ (reference sequence). CDR3 size: 14 residues. The CDR3 DNA follows: TGTGCTATTCAAGAACAGGGTTTCACCGGGGAGCTGTTTTTT. This gives the protein CAIQEQGFTGELFF.

The chain recombines TRBV27 with TRBJ2-3; 12 bases line up with TRBD1. Germline V CDR1 and CDR2: MNHEY, SMNVEV (reference sequence). The CDR3 sequence is 16 residues long. V was pared by 3 bases and J by 5 bases, with 6 bases of the junction left unmatched. This CDR3 reads CASSFAGTGGEDTQYF. The CDR3 DNA reads TGTGCCAGCAGTTTCGCTGGGACAGGGGGCGAAGATACGCAGTATTTT.

Note on this clone: Sequence at one end of the junction differs from germline and may be a read error. The chain couples TRBV3-1 (or the pseudogene TRBV3-2) to TRBJ1-5, with 7 bases lining up with TRBD1. The CDR3 contains 14 residues. Germline V gene sequence: CDR1 LGHDT, CDR2 YNNKEL (reference sequence). The CDR3 region is CASSQGQGNQPQHF. Written as DNA, the CDR3 is TGTGCCAGCAGTCAAGGACAGGGCAATCAGCCCCAGCATTTT.

The genes are TRBV5-1 and TRBJ2-1, with 7 positions matching TRBD1. The CDR3 has 15 amino acids. After removal of 0 bases from V and 3 bases from J, the junction contained 3 bases not matched to a gene. The germline gives CDR1 SGHRS, CDR2 YFSETQ. CDR3 sequence reads: CASSLEGQIYNEQFF. CDR3 bases: TGCGCCAGCAGCTTGGAGGGACAGATCTACAATGAGCAGTTCTTC.

V gene TRBV7-9 combines with J gene TRBJ1-2, with 7 positions matching TRBD1. This CDR3 spans 13 amino acids. V was clipped by 1 base and J by 8 bases; unmatched bases: 4. Germline CDR1 is SEHNR and CDR2 is FQNEAQ (reference sequence). CDR3 sequence (DNA): TGTGCCAGCAGCTTAGGACAGGGTCTCGGCTACACCTTC. Encoded protein: CASSLGQGLGYTF.

Here the CDR3 reads CASTPPMDWSNYGYTF. The CDR3 bases are TGTGCCAGCACCCCTCCGATGGACTGGTCTAACTATGGCTACACCTTC. The V and J genes are TRBV28 and TRBJ1-2; D is undetermined. V lost 7 bases and J lost 0, with 18 bases in between. The CDR3 is 16 residues long. Per germline, CDR1 MDHEN and CDR2 SYDVKM.

The chain recombines TRBV9 with TRBJ2-5; TRBD2 aligns across 8 bases. The CDR3 spans 18 residues. The germline gives CDR1 SGDLS, CDR2 YYNGEE. The V and J ends lost 0 bases and 4 bases, in that order; junction bases with no gene match: 14. The CDR3 DNA sequence: TGTGCCAGCAGCGTAGCCCTAGTAACTAGCGGCGGAGCAGAGACCCAGTACTTC. Amino acids: CASSVALVTSGGAETQYF.

The chain couples TRBV19 to TRBJ1-6, with 8 bases fitting TRBD1. J was trimmed by 9 bases and V by 4 bases; bases with no gene match: 5. The CDR3 consists of 14 residues. Germline V gene sequence: CDR1 LNHDA, CDR2 SQIVND (reference sequence). CDR3 sequence: CASSTRQGFSPLHF. The CDR3 nucleotides are TGTGCCAGTAGTACCCGACAGGGGTTTTCACCCCTCCACTTT.

The gene calls are TRBV5-1 and TRBJ2-5, with a tentative D call TRBD2 (7 bases). The germline CDR1 and CDR2 sequences are SGHRS and YFSETQ. The V gene lost 0 bases and the J gene lost 5 bases, with 11 bases spanning the gap. The CDR3 is 14 residues long. Here the CDR3 reads CASSLDEGGETQYF. CDR3 bases: TGCGCCAGCAGCTTGGATGAGGGGGGGGAGACCCAGTACTTC.

J is TRBJ1-1 and V is TRBV12-3 or TRBV12-4; D is unresolved. The V end was cut by 3 bases, the J end by 6 bases, with 8 bases between. This CDR3 has 12 residues. The CDR3 coding sequence is TGTGCCAGCAGTTTCGGGAAGGCTGAAGCTTTCTTT. Translation gives CASSFGKAEAFF.

This chain joins TRBV27 and TRBJ1-2; 7 bases map to TRBD1. The germline V gene has CDR1 MNHEY and CDR2 SMNVEV (reference sequence). This CDR3 contains 15 residues. V lost 0 bases, J lost 8 bases, and 9 bases stayed unmatched. CDR3 sequence: CASSLSWTGRDGYTF. CDR3 coding DNA: TGTGCCAGCAGTTTATCGTGGACAGGACGCGACGGCTACACCTTC.

At least ten counts were recorded for this clone. This sequence joins TRBV5-1 and TRBJ2-1; TRBD1 aligns across 8 bases. This CDR3 has 15 amino acids. Germline CDR1 SGHRS, CDR2 YFSETQ. With 4 bases clipped from V and 6 bases from J, the junction kept 9 bases outside the gene matches. The CDR3, as DNA: TGCGCCAGCAGCCAAGACAGGGGAGTAATCAATGAGCAGTTCTTC. Protein sequence: CASSQDRGVINEQFF.

V and J are TRBV15 and TRBJ1-6; D remains unclear. V dropped 3 bases and J dropped 7 bases, with 10 bases sitting between them. This CDR3 spans 14 amino acids. Germline V CDR1 and CDR2: LNHNV, YYDKDF (reference sequence). For the CDR3, the DNA is TGTGCCACCAGCAGGGTGAAAAGCAATTCACCCCTCCACTTT. Translated, it gives CATSRVKSNSPLHF.

V usage is TRBV6-2 or TRBV6-3 and J usage is TRBJ1-5, with D perhaps matching TRBD1 (6 bases). The V gene's germline CDR1 is MNHEY and CDR2 SVGEGT. The CDR3 has 15 residues. Trimming removed 0 bases at V and 6 bases at J, with 12 bases between. In DNA form, the CDR3 reads TGTGCCAGCAGTTACTCGAGCAGGGGAAGTCAGCCCCAGCATTTT. It specifies CASSYSSRGSQPQHF.

V and J are TRBV12-3 or TRBV12-4 and TRBJ1-1; D is unclear. The CDR3 is made up of 12 amino acids. V lost 6 bases and J lost 3, with 8 bases in between. CDR3 sequence reads: CASSAGYTEAFF. The CDR3 region has the DNA TGTGCCAGCAGCGCGGGATACACTGAAGCTTTCTTT.

The gene calls are TRBV10-3 and TRBJ2-1; 11 bases align to TRBD2. Germline V gene data show CDR1 as ENHRY and CDR2 as SYGVKD. The CDR3 spans 15 residues. J was trimmed by 2 bases and V by 11 bases; bases with no gene match: 8. The CDR3 here is CALEGLAATYNEQFF. The CDR3 DNA sequence: TGTGCCCTCGAGGGACTAGCGGCGACCTACAATGAGCAGTTCTTC.

The chain is built from TRBV6-6 and TRBJ2-4; 7 nucleotides match TRBD2. The CDR3 contains 16 residues. The germline gives CDR1 MNHNY, CDR2 SVGAGI (reference sequence). V shed 0 bases, J shed 3 bases, and the junction held 5 bases outside the gene matches. The CDR3 reads CASSYSTAGVKNIQYF. DNA of the CDR3: TGTGCCAGCAGTTACTCGACGGCGGGAGTCAAAAACATTCAGTACTTC.